This record covers a single T cell receptor beta chain. As yet, its antigen is unknown. Generated by immunoSEQ multiplex PCR, the TCRdb table keeps only in-frame clones and is missing some. The sample lists tens of thousands of clones; roughly 86% were seen once. The CDR3 runs to 12 residues. V lost 4 bases, J lost 8 bases, and 14 bases lay in between. Germline V gene lookup returns CDR1 SQVTM and CDR2 ANQGSEA. The data belong to a study of T cells in localized non-small cell lung cancer. Study-level results: Median approximately 58 top-100 tumor clones were shared with paired adjacent lung. Higher blood T cell density went with longer overall survival. Analysis by sequencing included only one tumor region, so heterogeneity remains possible. There was higher T cell clonality in uninvolved adjacent lung than in tumor, and it was highest there.

This TCR was sampled from a man aged 40 to 69 with stage I lung adenocarcinoma. Here the sequenced sample was peripheral blood, taken before any cancer treatment. The chain employs TRBV29-1 and TRBJ1-2; D is unclear. CDR3 residues: CSVVPGGLGYTF. As DNA, the CDR3 is TGCAGCGTTGTCCCAGGCGGCCTAGGCTACACCTTC. The full variable domain, in which reference TRBV29-1 and TRBJ1-2 provide the parts outside the CDR3, is SAVISQKPSRDICQRGTSLTIQCQVDSQVTMMFWYRQQPGQSLTLIATANQGSEATYESGFVIDKFPISRPNLTFSTLTVSNMSPEDSSIYLCSVVPGGLGYTFGSGTRLTVV.